These 13 T cell receptor beta chains originate from one sample sequenced in a study of spatial heterogeneity in lung cancer. The time point is: sample taken at primary tumor resection. MiXCR, applied by TCRdb to the 5' RACE reads, yields one record per CDR3 protein. The repertoire holds roughly 13,000 distinct CDR3 sequences, with less than 4.5% as singletons. The material was PBMCs, obtained at surgery. These receptors originate from a male donor with early-stage non-small cell lung cancer.

This clonotype was detected many times. The genes are TRBV7-9 and TRBJ2-5; 7 bases fit TRBD1. This CDR3 has 14 amino acids. Germline V lookup: CDR1 SEHNR, CDR2 FQNEAQ (reference sequence). V was clipped by 5 bases and J by 5 bases; unmatched bases: 8. The CDR3 sequence is CASSSRGSSETQYF. The CDR3 nucleotides are TGTGCCAGCAGCAGCAGGGGGAGCAGCGAGACCCAGTACTTC.

This clonotype was seen ten or more times. This chain links TRBV4-1 with TRBJ2-5; TRBD2 matches at 9 bases. The CDR3 consists of 14 residues. Trimming removed 6 bases from V and 5 bases from J; junction bases left unmatched: 7. The germline V gene encodes CDR1 MGHRA and CDR2 YSYEKL. CDR3 loop: CASRSAGGRETQYF. CDR3 coding DNA: TGCGCCAGCAGGTCCGCGGGAGGGAGGGAGACCCAGTACTTC.

The sample holds many counts of this clonotype. Here the CDR3 reads CASSQNLGGFYNEQFF. The CDR3 region has the DNA TGCGCCAGCAGCCAGAATCTCGGAGGCTTCTACAATGAGCAGTTCTTC. J is TRBJ2-1 and V is TRBV4-3, with a tentative D call TRBD2 (5 bases). From germline, CDR1 is LGHNA and CDR2 YSLEER. The CDR3 contains 16 residues. V was pared by 3 bases and J by 3 bases, with 15 bases between.

This clonotype was seen more than once but under ten times. J is TRBJ2-5 and V is TRBV5-1, with D maybe TRBD1 (6 bases). Germline loops: CDR1 SGHRS, CDR2 YFSETQ. V was pared by 0 bases and J by 1 base, with 10 bases between. The CDR3 runs 15 residues. The CDR3 protein is CASSLAGTPQETQYF. In nucleotides, the CDR3 is TGCGCCAGCAGCTTGGCCGGGACACCCCAAGAGACCCAGTACTTC.

In its sample, this clonotype was seen many times. This chain links TRBV10-3 with TRBJ2-4, with TRBD2 matching 14 bases. Unmatched junction bases numbered 14, after V lost 6 bases and J lost 7 bases. Germline-derived CDR1 and CDR2 are ENHRY and SYGVKD. There are 18 residues in the CDR3. CDR3 in amino acids: CAISPGTSGRRAPNIQYF. In nucleotides, the CDR3 is TGTGCCATCAGCCCCGGGACTAGCGGGAGAAGGGCCCCTAACATTCAGTACTTC.

This clonotype was detected ten times or more. This chain joins TRBV12-3 or TRBV12-4 and TRBJ2-2; maybe TRBD1 (6 bases). V lost 6 bases and J lost 7, with 18 bases in between. The CDR3 sequence is 15 residues long. The CDR3 DNA sequence: TGTGCCAGCAGCTTCAGAACAGGGAATAACGGGGAGCTGTTTTTT. This gives the protein CASSFRTGNNGELFF.

This clonotype was detected only a few times. The chain is built from TRBV20-1 and TRBJ1-1, with a weak D call TRBD1 (5 bases). Germline lookup yields CDR1 DFQATT and CDR2 SNEGSKA (reference sequence). Trimming removed 3 bases from V and 0 bases from J, with 11 bases in between. The CDR3 length is 14 residues. The CDR3 bases are TGCAGTGCTAGTGTAGGGGCTTTGAACACTGAAGCTTTCTTT. Translating gives CSASVGALNTEAFF.

By its share, this clonotype is medium-sized. The rearrangement links TRBV5-1 to TRBJ2-5; tentative D call: TRBD2 (6 bases). Per germline, CDR1 SGHRS and CDR2 YFSETQ. The CDR3 has 12 amino acids. With 7 bases removed from V and 1 base from J, the gap between germline ends came to 8 bases. The CDR3 nucleotides read TGCGCCAGCGGGGAGGCCCAAGAGACCCAGTACTTC. This codes for CASGEAQETQYF.

This clonotype came up many times. V is TRBV28 and J is TRBJ2-3; D gene ambiguous. Germline V CDR1 and CDR2: MDHEN, SYDVKM. The CDR3 sequence is 14 residues long. Trimming left V 4 bases short and J 0 bases short, with 8 bases between. The CDR3 coding sequence is TGTGCCAGCAGTTCGGACGGAAGCACAGATACGCAGTATTTT. Encoded protein: CASSSDGSTDTQYF.

This clonotype was recorded many times. V usage is TRBV28 and J usage is TRBJ1-5, with D hard to call. V lost 8 bases, J lost 2 bases, and 13 bases lay in between. The CDR3 runs 14 residues. Germline values: CDR1 MDHEN, CDR2 SYDVKM. The CDR3 DNA is TGTGCCAGCGCCCCGGGGTCGGGCAATCAGCCCCAGCATTTT. Residues: CASAPGSGNQPQHF. The variable domain in full, with the rest retrieved from reference TRBV28 and TRBJ1-5, is DVKVTQSSRYLVKRTGEKVFLECVQDMDHENMFWYRQDPGLGLRLIYFSYDVKMKEKGDIPEGYSVSREKKERFSLILESASTNQTSMYLCASAPGSGNQPQHFGDGTRLSIL.

This clonotype came up many times. The CDR3 DNA follows: TGTGCCAGCAGCTCGACAGGGAATGGTGAAGCTTTCTTT. This codes for CASSSTGNGEAFF. V usage is TRBV7-9 and J usage is TRBJ1-1; 7 positions match TRBD1. The trim removed 4 bases at V and 7 bases at J, leaving 6 bases unmatched. Germline assignment: CDR1 SEHNR and CDR2 FQNEAQ (reference sequence). The CDR3 spans 13 residues.

This clonotype was seen repeatedly, ten times or more. The rearrangement links TRBV18 to TRBJ2-7; D possibly matches TRBD1 or TRBD2 (6 bases each). The germline V gene encodes CDR1 KGHSH and CDR2 LQKENI. The CDR3 has 14 amino acids. Trimming shortened V by 4 bases and J by 1 base, and 11 bases separated the two germline ends. The CDR3 coding sequence is TGTGCCAGCTCACGGGGGGCCCTTTCCTACGAGCAGTACTTC. This translates into CASSRGALSYEQYF.

This clonotype was counted ten times or more. The chain joins TRBV4-2 to TRBJ2-1, with 11 bases aligning to TRBD2. Germline CDR1 LGHNA, CDR2 YNFKEQ. CDR3 length: 16 residues. The V and J ends lost 0 bases and 10 bases, in that order; junction bases with no gene match: 8. DNA of the CDR3: TGTGCCAGCAGCCAAGATGGGAGACTAGCGGGATGGGAGCAGTTCTTC. Its protein is CASSQDGRLAGWEQFF.